The next 7 T cell receptor beta chains were all read from a single sample in a study of beta chain features in type 1 diabetes. Study results and caveats: Across all four CD4+ subsets, people with type 1 diabetes showed modestly shorter TCRB CDR3s.

For these TCRs, the target antigens are not known. Expressed TCRB transcripts were sequenced after all isolated RNA was converted to cDNA. TCRdb keeps only in-frame clones here, not all; method: immunoSEQ multiplex PCR. Here the sample spans 200,000 to 250,000 clones, approximately 13% being singletons. The sample was naive CD4+ T cells from blood. Every receptor here comes from a man aged 25-45 years with type 1 diabetes.

This clone was counted a few times. The rearrangement uses TRBV5-1 and TRBJ2-7, with 11 bases aligning to TRBD2. Unmatched junction bases numbered 3, after V lost 4 bases and J lost 0 bases. The germline V gene has CDR1 SGHRS and CDR2 YFSETQ. The CDR3 extends over 15 amino acids. The CDR3 is CASSASGGTSYEQYF. Written as DNA, the CDR3 is TGCGCCAGCAGCGCTAGCGGGGGGACCTCCTACGAGCAGTACTTC.

The chain joins TRBV6-1 to TRBJ2-1; 10 nucleotides agree with TRBD1. This CDR3 has 15 residues. V lost 2 bases and J lost 7; bases outside the gene matches: 5. Germline CDR1 MNHNS, CDR2 SASEGT. As DNA, the CDR3 is TGTGCCAGCAGTGAATCGGACAGGGGGTCGAATGAGCAGTTCTTC. It is translated as CASSESDRGSNEQFF.

The CDR3 sequence is CASSLEGVRSYEQYF. CDR3 nucleotides: TGTGCCAGCAGCTTAGAGGGGGTCCGTTCCTACGAGCAGTACTTC. The V and J genes are TRBV7-9 and TRBJ2-7; possibly TRBD1 for D (6 bases). Germline V gene sequence: CDR1 SEHNR, CDR2 FQNEAQ (reference sequence). The CDR3 runs 15 residues. Trimming took off 1 base at V and 1 base at J, with 11 bases between the two ends.

The rearrangement links TRBV15 to TRBJ2-1, with TRBD2 matching 8 bases. Trimming took 3 bases from V and 1 from J; bases not matched to a gene: 8. Germline loops: CDR1 LNHNV, CDR2 YYDKDF (reference sequence). The CDR3 consists of 17 residues. CDR3 in DNA: TGTGCCACCAGCAGCTTTATTGGCGGGGGGTCCTACAATGAGCAGTTCTTC. It specifies CATSSFIGGGSYNEQFF.

J is TRBJ1-1 and V is TRBV4-1; D is unresolved. Deletions cut 1 base from V and 7 bases from J, with 10 bases between. This CDR3 spans 13 amino acids. In germline, CDR1 is MGHRA, CDR2 YSYEKL. CDR3 nucleotide sequence: TGCGCCAGCAGCCAAGGAGGTGAAGTTGAAGCTTTCTTT. Its protein product is CASSQGGEVEAFF.

V usage is TRBV19 and J usage is TRBJ1-6; TRBD1 matches 8 bases. Per germline, CDR1 LNHDA and CDR2 SQIVND (reference sequence). V gave up 6 bases and J gave up 6 bases; unmatched junction bases: 4. The CDR3 runs 14 residues. The CDR3 coding sequence is TGTGCCAGTAGGGCAGGGGGCGGTAATTCACCCCTCCACTTT. Protein: CASRAGGGNSPLHF.

A few counts support this clone. The chain carries TRBV5-1 and TRBJ2-3; 8 nucleotides match TRBD2. The CDR3 totals 15 residues. Trimming took 4 bases from V and 4 from J; bases not matched to a gene: 8. CDR1 and CDR2 (germline): SGHRS, YFSETQ. CDR3 nucleotide sequence: TGCGCCAGCAGCGTGAGCGGGAGTGCAGCAGATACGCAGTATTTT. This gives the protein CASSVSGSAADTQYF.